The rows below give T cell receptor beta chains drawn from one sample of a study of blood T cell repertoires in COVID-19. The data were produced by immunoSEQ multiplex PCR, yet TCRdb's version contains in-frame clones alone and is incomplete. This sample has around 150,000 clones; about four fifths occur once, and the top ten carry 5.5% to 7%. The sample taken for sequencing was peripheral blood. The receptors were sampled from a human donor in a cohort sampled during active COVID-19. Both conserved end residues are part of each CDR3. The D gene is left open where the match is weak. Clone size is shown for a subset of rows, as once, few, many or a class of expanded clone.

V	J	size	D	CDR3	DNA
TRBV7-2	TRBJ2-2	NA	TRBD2	CASSLREGTGELFF	TGTGCCAGCAGCCTCAGGGAGGGCACCGGGGAGCTGTTTTTT
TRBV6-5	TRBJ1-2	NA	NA	CASSYSGGGSGYTF	TGTGCCAGCAGTTACTCCGGGGGAGGTTCCGGCTACACCTTC
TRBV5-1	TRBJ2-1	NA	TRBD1	CASSSRQGVNHEQFF	TGCGCCAGCAGCTCCCGGCAGGGGGTCAACCATGAGCAGTTCTTC
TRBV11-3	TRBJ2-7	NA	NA	CASSPTTNGEQYF	TGTGCCAGCAGCCCCACAACTAATGGGGAGCAGTACTTC
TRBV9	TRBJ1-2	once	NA	CASSSDSLGGSRDGYTF	TGTGCCAGCAGCTCTGATTCCCTCGGAGGGTCGCGGGATGGCTACACCTTC
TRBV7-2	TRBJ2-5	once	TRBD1	CASSFQIGQGSKTQYF	TGTGCCAGCAGCTTTCAGATCGGACAGGGGAGCAAGACCCAGTACTTC
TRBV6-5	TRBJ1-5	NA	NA	CASSIALDSNQPQHF	TGTGCCAGCAGTATAGCCCTGGATAGCAATCAGCCCCAGCATTTT
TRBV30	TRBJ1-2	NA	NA	CAFDSNYGYTF	TGTGCCTTCGACTCGAACTATGGCTACACCTTC
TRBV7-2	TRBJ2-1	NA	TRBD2	CASSLVVTSGGNEQFF	TGTGCCAGCAGCTTAGTTGTGACCAGCGGGGGGAATGAGCAGTTCTTC
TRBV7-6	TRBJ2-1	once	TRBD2	CASSLPPATSGGLYNEQFF	TGTGCCAGCAGCTTACCCCCAGCGACTAGCGGGGGCCTATACAATGAGCAGTTCTTC
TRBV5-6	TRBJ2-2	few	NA	CASNWRQSLDTGELFF	TGTGCCAGCAACTGGAGGCAGTCCCTGGACACCGGGGAGCTGTTTTTT
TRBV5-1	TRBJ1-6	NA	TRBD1	CASSFVGTGLSSYNSPLHF	TGCGCCAGCAGCTTCGTCGGGACAGGGCTAAGCTCCTATAATTCACCCCTCCACTTT
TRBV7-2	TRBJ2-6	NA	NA	CASSRETVSGANVLTF	TGTGCCAGCAGCAGAGAGACAGTCTCTGGGGCCAACGTCCTGACTTTC
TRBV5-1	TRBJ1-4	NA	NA	CASSFFPRGQTTNEKLFF	TGCGCCAGCAGCTTTTTCCCTCGAGGACAGACAACTAATGAAAAACTGTTTTTT
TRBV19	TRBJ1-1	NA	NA	CASRPTGPSPEAFF	TGTGCCAGTAGGCCAACAGGGCCTAGCCCTGAAGCTTTCTTT
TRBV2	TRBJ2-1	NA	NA	CASSQANEQFF	TGTGCCAGCAGTCAGGCCAATGAGCAGTTCTTC
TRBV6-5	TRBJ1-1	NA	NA	CASSYPGQKAFF	TGTGCCAGCAGTTACCCCGGACAGAAAGCTTTCTTT
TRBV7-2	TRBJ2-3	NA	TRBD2	CASSLTSFPDTQYF	TGTGCCAGCAGCTTGACTAGCTTCCCAGATACGCAGTATTTT
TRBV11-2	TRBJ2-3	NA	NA	CASSSRLADTQYF	TGTGCCAGCAGCTCCAGACTCGCCGATACGCAGTATTTT
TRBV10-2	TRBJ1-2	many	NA	CASSSRQGFGYTF	TGCGCCAGCAGCTCCCGGCAGGGGTTTGGCTACACCTTC
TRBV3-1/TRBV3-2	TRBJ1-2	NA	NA	CASSQDPSGGYTF	TGTGCCAGCAGCCAAGATCCTAGCGGCGGCTACACCTTC
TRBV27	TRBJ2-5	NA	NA	CASSLAGRSWTQYF	TGTGCCAGCAGTTTAGCAGGGCGGTCGTGGACCCAGTACTTC
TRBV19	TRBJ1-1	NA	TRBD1	CASSPGTAVNTEAFF	TGTGCCAGTAGTCCCGGGACAGCTGTGAACACTGAAGCTTTCTTT
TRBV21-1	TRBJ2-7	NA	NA	CASSRGFQYEQYF	TGTGCCAGCAGCCGCGGGTTCCAATACGAGCAGTACTTC
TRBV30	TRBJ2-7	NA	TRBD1	CAWGFYRGRTYEQYF	TGTGCCTGGGGTTTCTACAGGGGGCGAACCTACGAGCAGTACTTC
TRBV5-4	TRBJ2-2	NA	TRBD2	CASSLLAGGRTGELFF	TGTGCCAGCAGCTTGTTAGCGGGGGGCCGCACCGGGGAGCTGTTTTTT
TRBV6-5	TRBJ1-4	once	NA	CASSPAGSNEKLFF	TGTGCCAGCAGCCCCGCGGGGTCTAATGAAAAACTGTTTTTT
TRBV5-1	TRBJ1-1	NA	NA	CASSLAGWDTEAFF	TGCGCCAGCAGCTTGGCGGGATGGGACACTGAAGCTTTCTTT
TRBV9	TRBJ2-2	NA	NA	CASSVESSGELFF	TGTGCCAGCAGCGTAGAATCCAGCGGGGAGCTGTTTTTT
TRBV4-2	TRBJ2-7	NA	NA	CASSQEWLAGDEQYF	TGTGCCAGCAGCCAAGAGTGGCTAGCTGGCGACGAGCAGTACTTC
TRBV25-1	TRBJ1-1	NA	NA	CASQTPGEAEAFF	TGTGCCAGCCAAACGCCCGGTGAGGCTGAAGCTTTCTTT
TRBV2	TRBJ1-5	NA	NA	CASSDLATGLGQPQHF	TGTGCCAGCAGTGACTTGGCAACAGGGTTGGGGCAGCCCCAGCATTTT
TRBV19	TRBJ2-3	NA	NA	CAITGIITFAQYF	TGTGCCATTACCGGGATTATAACATTTGCGCAGTATTTT
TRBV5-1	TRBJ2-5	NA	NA	CASSPDGSETQYF	TGCGCCAGCAGCCCTGACGGGTCGGAGACCCAGTACTTC
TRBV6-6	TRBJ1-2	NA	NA	CASSYSGDLGYTF	TGTGCCAGCAGTTACTCAGGGGATTTGGGCTACACCTTC
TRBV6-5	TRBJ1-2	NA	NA	CASRIGQNYGYTF	TGTGCCAGCAGGATCGGACAGAACTATGGCTACACCTTC
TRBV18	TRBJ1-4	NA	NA	CASSLRQNYEKLFF	TGTGCCAGCTCACTCCGACAGAACTATGAAAAACTGTTTTTT
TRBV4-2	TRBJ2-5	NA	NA	CASSQDHSWAQETQYF	TGTGCCAGCAGCCAAGACCATAGTTGGGCCCAAGAGACCCAGTACTTC
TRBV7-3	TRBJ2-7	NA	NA	CASSLGGWSYEQYF	TGTGCCAGCAGCTTGGGGGGTTGGTCCTACGAGCAGTACTTC
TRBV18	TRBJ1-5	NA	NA	CASSQGPDSNQPQHF	TGTGCCAGCTCACAGGGGCCAGATAGCAATCAGCCCCAGCATTTT
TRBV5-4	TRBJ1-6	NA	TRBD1	CASSQDRGTPLNSPLHF	TGTGCCAGCAGCCAGGACAGGGGCACCCCTTTAAATTCACCCCTCCACTTT